This T cell receptor beta chain was recovered during a study of T-cell memory formation after mild COVID-19. Overall study findings and caveats: Later expanders leaned CD4+, whereas clones that contracted between day 15 and 85 were balanced CD4/CD8.

The V end lost 5 bases, the J end lost 2 bases, and 11 bases lay between the germline ends. Per germline, CDR1 LGHDT and CDR2 YNNKEL (reference sequence). CDR3 length: 14 residues. This clonotype was seen more than once but under ten times. Antigen: not known. 5'RACE with constant-segment primers yielded barcoded, UMI-tagged TCR alpha and TCR beta cDNA libraries. One entry per CDR3 protein, called by TCRdb with MiXCR from the 5' RACE reads. Of about 150,000 distinct CDR3 sequences detected, roughly 24% appear once; the ten largest clones hold less than 25%. The TCR originated in an adult woman who had mild COVID-19 (a few samples of this study predate the infection). Cell type and time point are not known. Sample: PBMCs or a T cell subset sorted from them (not recorded which). The V gene is TRBV3-1, the J gene TRBJ2-3; D is ambiguous. CDR3 in amino acids: CASSWDTHTDTQYF. The DNA for the CDR3 is TGTGCCAGCAGCTGGGATACCCACACAGATACGCAGTATTTT.